Below are 27 T cell receptor beta chains sequenced from a single sample in a study of T-cell memory formation after mild COVID-19. MiXCR, applied by TCRdb to the 5' RACE reads, yields one record per CDR3 protein. The repertoire consists of hundreds of thousands of distinct CDR3 sequences, with about 13% occurring once and the leading ten covering 22%. Sequencing was performed on PBMCs or a T cell subset sorted from them (not recorded which). The origin of the receptors is a man between 18 and 35 years old who had mild COVID-19 (a few samples of this study predate the infection). Cell type and time point are not known.

The chain combines TRBV5-1 with TRBJ2-1; either TRBD1 or TRBD2 may supply D (6 bases each). The CDR3 runs to 15 residues. Germline assignment: CDR1 SGHRS and CDR2 YFSETQ. Trimming took off 0 bases at V and 8 bases at J, with 15 bases between the two ends. The CDR3 spells CASSLEPGEVYEQFF. CDR3 bases: TGCGCCAGCAGCTTGGAGCCAGGGGAGGTTTATGAGCAGTTCTTC.

In this sample, this clonotype turned up many times. The V and J genes are TRBV7-3 and TRBJ2-5; 7 nucleotides line up with TRBD2. CDR3 size: 13 residues. Looked up from germline, CDR1 is SGHTA and CDR2 is FQGTGA. V lost 3 bases and J lost 5; bases outside the gene matches: 3. This chain's CDR3 is CASSFGSGETQYF. In DNA form, the CDR3 reads TGTGCCAGCAGCTTCGGTAGCGGGGAGACCCAGTACTTC.

Written as DNA, the CDR3 is TGTGCCAGCAGCTTGTGGCCAACAGGCCCCTACGAGCAGTACTTC. Its translation: CASSLWPTGPYEQYF. V is TRBV5-4 and J is TRBJ2-7, with TRBD1 as a possible D gene (5 bases). Germline V gives CDR1 SGHNT, CDR2 YYREEE (reference sequence). Trimming removed 1 base from V and 2 bases from J, with 13 bases in between. The CDR3 runs to 15 residues. The full variable domain, completed using reference TRBV5-4 and TRBJ2-7, is ETGVTQSPTHLIKTRGQQVTLRCSSQSGHNTVSWYQQALGQGPQFIFQYYREEENGRGNFPPRFSGLQFPNYSSELNVNALELDDSALYLCASSLWPTGPYEQYFGPGTRLTVT.

The gene calls are TRBV10-3 and TRBJ2-6, with 8 bases lining up with TRBD1. The length of the CDR3 is 17 residues. CDR1 is ENHRY, CDR2 SYGVKD, per germline. V was clipped by 7 bases and J by 0 bases; unmatched bases: 8. The CDR3 DNA reads as TGTGCCATCAAACCAGGGGACAGGAGCTCTGGGGCCAACGTCCTGACTTTC. Protein sequence: CAIKPGDRSSGANVLTF.

V usage is TRBV7-6 and J usage is TRBJ1-1; D remains unclear. Trimming stripped 2 bases from V and 2 bases from J, with 15 bases between. The CDR3 covers 16 residues. The V gene's germline CDR1 is SGHVS and CDR2 FNYEAQ. CDR3 in DNA: TGTGCCAGCAGCTTATTTGGTCCGGGTAGTAACACTGAAGCTTTCTTT. Its translation: CASSLFGPGSNTEAFF. Filled out from reference TRBV7-6 and TRBJ1-1, the complete variable domain reads GAGVSQSPRYKVTKRGQDVALRCDPISGHVSLYWYRQALGQGPEFLTYFNYEAQQDKSGLPNDRFSAERPEGSISTLTIQRTEQRDSAMYRCASSLFGPGSNTEAFFGQGTRLTVV.

Regarding this clonotype: This may arise from a read error, as a much more abundant clone is one base away. The V and J genes are TRBV7-2 and TRBJ1-6; D is ambiguous. Germline values: CDR1 SGHTA, CDR2 FQGNSA. Trimming removed 1 base from V and 8 bases from J, with 3 bases in between. This CDR3 region has 12 residues. The CDR3, as DNA: TGTGCCAGCAGCTTAGATTATTCACCCCTCCACTTT. It is translated as CASSLDYSPLHF.

The gene calls are TRBV3-1 and TRBJ1-1, with 7 bases matching TRBD1. V gave up 4 bases and J gave up 8 bases; unmatched junction bases: 10. This CDR3 is 14 amino acids long. The germline gives CDR1 LGHDT, CDR2 YNNKEL (reference sequence). CDR3: CASSLTLRQGEAFF. The CDR3 coding sequence is TGTGCCAGCAGCCTCACCCTCCGACAGGGAGAAGCTTTCTTT.

The V gene is TRBV18, the J gene TRBJ2-2; maybe TRBD2 (5 bases). With 5 bases removed from V and 6 bases from J, the gap between germline ends came to 7 bases. From germline, CDR1 is KGHSH and CDR2 LQKENI. This CDR3 spans 12 amino acids. CDR3 residues: CASSGLAGELFF. The CDR3 nucleotides are TGTGCCAGCTCAGGACTCGCCGGGGAGCTGTTTTTT.

The table lists this clonotype with a few counts. The chain employs TRBV4-1 and TRBJ2-1; 12 bases are shared with TRBD2. This CDR3 is built from 17 residues. V shed 6 bases and J 2 bases; nucleotides not matched to a gene: 8. Germline V gene sequence: CDR1 MGHRA, CDR2 YSYEKL. CDR3 nucleotides: TGCGCCAGCAGTTTTAGACTAGCGGGGGAAGCCTACAATGAGCAGTTCTTC. Translation: CASSFRLAGEAYNEQFF.

The chain recombines TRBV7-8 with TRBJ2-1; TRBD2 aligns across 8 bases. The J segment lost 9 bases and the V segment lost 3 bases, leaving 10 bases of the junction unmatched. This CDR3 spans 15 amino acids. Germline values: CDR1 SGHVS, CDR2 FQNEAQ. This CDR3 is CASSFYTGGGFEQFF. CDR3 DNA sequence: TGTGCCAGCAGCTTCTATACGGGCGGGGGGTTTGAGCAGTTCTTC. Full variable domain (rest looked up from reference TRBV7-8 and TRBJ2-1): GAGVSQSPRYKVAKRGQDVALRCDPISGHVSLFWYQQALGQGPEFLTYFQNEAQLDKSGLPSDRFFAERPEGSVSTLKIQRTQQEDSAVYLCASSFYTGGGFEQFFGPGTRLTVL.

The rearrangement joins TRBV6-2 or TRBV6-3 to TRBJ2-1; D tentatively reads TRBD1 or TRBD2 (5 bases each). From germline, CDR1 is MNHEY and CDR2 SVGEGT. The CDR3 extends over 16 amino acids. V lost 5 bases and J lost 0, with 14 bases in between. CDR3 loop: CASSDPGTLSYNEQFF. In DNA, the CDR3 is TGTGCCAGCAGTGACCCCGGGACGCTCTCCTACAATGAGCAGTTCTTC.

The chain combines TRBV6-2 or TRBV6-3 with TRBJ2-7; D remains ambiguous. The CDR3 sequence is 12 residues long. Germline V lookup: CDR1 MNHEY, CDR2 SVGEGT. V gave up 6 bases and J gave up 2 bases, with 8 bases separating them. The CDR3 protein is CASRATTYEQYF. Here the CDR3 DNA reads TGTGCCAGCAGAGCCACAACCTACGAGCAGTACTTC.

A few counts support this clonotype. V and J are TRBV7-9 and TRBJ2-1, with 12 positions matching TRBD2. After removal of 2 bases from V and 7 bases from J, the junction contained 9 bases not matched to a gene. Per the germline V gene, CDR1 is SEHNR and CDR2 is FQNEAQ (reference sequence). The CDR3 spans 17 residues. The CDR3: CASSLSSGGADKNEQFF. CDR3 coding DNA: TGTGCCAGCAGCTTATCTAGCGGGGGGGCCGATAAGAATGAGCAGTTCTTC.

The chain is built from TRBV24-1 and TRBJ2-5; 7 bases match TRBD2. The V segment lost 9 bases and the J segment 1 base; nucleotides outside the gene matches: 4. The CDR3 runs to 13 residues. Germline CDR1 KGHDR, CDR2 SFDVKD. CDR3 sequence: CATRASGQETQYF. The DNA for the CDR3 is TGTGCCACCCGGGCTAGCGGCCAAGAGACCCAGTACTTC.

The J gene is TRBJ1-1, the V gene TRBV6-2 or TRBV6-3; D may be TRBD1 (5 bases). V shed 6 bases and J shed 0 bases, with 20 bases lying between them. The CDR3 has 17 residues. Germline CDR1 MNHEY, CDR2 SVGEGT. The CDR3 spells CASRHSRGRVLNTEAFF. In DNA form, the CDR3 reads TGTGCCAGCAGGCACTCCCGGGGACGAGTTTTGAACACTGAAGCTTTCTTT.

The CDR3 sequence is CASSVELSGGETQYF. The CDR3 DNA reads TGTGCCAGCAGCGTAGAGCTTAGCGGGGGTGAGACCCAGTACTTC. The chain has TRBV9 and TRBJ2-5; 9 bases fit TRBD2. The CDR3 runs 15 residues. Per germline, CDR1 SGDLS and CDR2 YYNGEE. V was pared by 0 bases and J by 5 bases, with 5 bases of the junction left unmatched.

This clonotype was detected many times. This rearrangement joins TRBV20-1 to TRBJ2-3; possibly TRBD1 or TRBD2 for D (5 bases each). The CDR3 runs 15 residues. V was pared by 3 bases and J by 6 bases, with 19 bases between. Germline values: CDR1 DFQATT, CDR2 SNEGSKA (reference sequence). The CDR3 reads CSASEGPVVVDTQYF. CDR3 DNA: TGCAGTGCTAGCGAGGGGCCCGTTGTCGTTGATACGCAGTATTTT.

J is TRBJ1-2 and V is TRBV7-2; no clear D gene. This CDR3 contains 13 residues. V was pared by 3 bases and J by 4 bases, with 9 bases between. CDR1 SGHTA and CDR2 FQGNSA come from the germline V gene. CDR3 loop: CASSLEGRYGYTF. CDR3 sequence (DNA): TGTGCCAGCAGCTTGGAAGGGCGCTATGGCTACACCTTC.

The chain combines TRBV7-9 with TRBJ2-3; 10 bases fit TRBD2. Germline V gene lookup returns CDR1 SEHNR and CDR2 FQNEAQ (reference sequence). With 8 bases clipped from V and 1 base from J, the junction kept 6 bases outside the gene matches. The CDR3 has 15 amino acids. CDR3 amino acids: CASASGGRGTDTQYF. CDR3 nucleotides: TGTGCCAGCGCTAGCGGGGGCCGGGGCACAGATACGCAGTATTTT.

This rearrangement joins TRBV5-6 to TRBJ2-5; tentatively, D is TRBD1 (6 bases). Germline V CDR1 and CDR2: SGHDT, YYEEEE. The ends were cut back, 2 bases at V and 4 bases at J, with 12 bases in the middle. The CDR3 has 14 residues. CDR3 in amino acids: CASSLRRGIETQYF. The CDR3, as DNA: TGTGCCAGCAGCTTACGCAGGGGAATAGAGACCCAGTACTTC. Variable domain in full (rest from reference TRBV5-6 and TRBJ2-5): DAGVTQSPTHLIKTRGQQVTLRCSPKSGHDTVSWYQQALGQGPQFIFQYYEEEERQRGNFPDRFSGHQFPNYSSELNVNALLLGDSALYLCASSLRRGIETQYFGPGTRLLVL.

This clonotype appeared a few times. The J gene is TRBJ2-5, the V gene TRBV11-2, with a weak D call TRBD1 (5 bases). Germline V CDR1 and CDR2: SGHAT, FQNNGV. V was trimmed by 1 base and J by 7 bases, leaving 19 bases between them. This CDR3 is built from 16 residues. The CDR3 loop reads CASSLALTVGVVTQYF. CDR3 nucleotide sequence: TGTGCCAGCAGCTTAGCGTTGACAGTTGGGGTTGTGACCCAGTACTTC. The entire variable domain, with the rest obtained from reference TRBV11-2 and TRBJ2-5, is as follows: EAGVAQSPRYKIIEKRQSVAFWCNPISGHATLYWYQQILGQGPKLLIQFQNNGVVDDSQLPKDRFSAERLKGVDSTLKIQPAKLEDSAVYLCASSLALTVGVVTQYFGPGTRLLVL.

This clonotype was seen a few times. The J gene is TRBJ1-2, the V gene TRBV6-5; D might be TRBD1 (5 bases). Germline V gene lookup returns CDR1 MNHEY and CDR2 SVGAGI. There are 14 residues in the CDR3. V was clipped by 6 bases and J by 4 bases, with 15 bases between them. The CDR3 is CASRSDSTVYGYTF. Here the CDR3 DNA reads TGTGCCAGCAGATCAGACAGTACCGTCTATGGCTACACCTTC.

The DNA for the CDR3 is TGCAGTGCTAGAGCGTACGCTGAAGCTTTCTTT. Encoded protein: CSARAYAEAFF. The chain has TRBV20-1 and TRBJ1-1; no definite D call. CDR3 size: 11 residues. The V and J ends lost 1 base and 6 bases respectively, with 6 bases between them. Germline CDR1 and CDR2: DFQATT and SNEGSKA (reference sequence).

This clonotype was detected only a few times. The chain combines TRBV3-1 with TRBJ2-1, with a tentative D call TRBD2 (5 bases). CDR1 is LGHDT, CDR2 YNNKEL, per germline (reference sequence). V shed 2 bases and J shed 1 base, with 21 bases lying between them. The CDR3 spans 19 residues. CDR3 residues: CASSQSLTLKADSYNEQFF. The DNA of the CDR3 is TGTGCCAGCAGCCAATCCCTGACACTAAAAGCGGATTCCTACAATGAGCAGTTCTTC.

This clonotype was detected only a few times. The rearrangement joins TRBV15 to TRBJ2-3; D call uncertain. The CDR3 spans 15 residues. CDR1 LNHNV and CDR2 YYDKDF come from the germline V gene (reference sequence). V lost 1 base, J lost 0 bases, and 8 bases lay in between. CDR3 DNA: TGTGCCACCAGCAGAGGCCCGAAAAGCACAGATACGCAGTATTTT. This gives the protein CATSRGPKSTDTQYF.

This clonotype has only a few counts. V is TRBV6-2 or TRBV6-3 and J is TRBJ1-6; D is undetermined. This CDR3 spans 15 amino acids. V lost 6 bases to trimming and J lost 2 bases, with 11 bases between them. The germline CDR1 and CDR2 sequences are MNHEY and SVGEGT. This CDR3 reads CASRPEVAYNSPLHF. The CDR3 nucleotides are TGTGCCAGCAGACCGGAGGTTGCCTATAATTCACCCCTCCACTTT.

The genes are TRBV3-1 and TRBJ2-1, with D maybe TRBD2 (7 bases). CDR1 and CDR2 from the germline V gene are LGHDT and YNNKEL (reference sequence). With 3 bases removed from V and 3 bases from J, the gap between germline ends came to 15 bases. The CDR3 loop spans 16 amino acids. CDR3 coding DNA: TGTGCCAGCAGCCAGGGAGGGGGGGACCTCTACAATGAGCAGTTCTTC. It encodes CASSQGGGDLYNEQFF.